The sequence of this TCR beta chain was determined in a study of blood T cell repertoires in COVID-19. At the level of the study: Some COVID-19 samples were acute and others convalescent; all came from the United States, Italy and Spain. T cells, B-cell-depleted T cells, or PBMCs supplied cDNA or gDNA.

V lost 5 bases and J lost 1; bases outside the gene matches: 4. The CDR3 spans 15 residues. Per the germline V gene, CDR1 is SEHNR and CDR2 is FQNEAQ (reference sequence). Original processing methods: From reference gene primer amplification, estimates of nucleated cell counts were derived. Profiled with immunoSEQ multiplex PCR; TCRdb holds only in-frame clones, not every one. V and J calls and clone size are those listed in that table; D and trimming were worked out from the DNA. The sample consists of more than 150,000 clones, approximately 90% of them appearing once. The sequenced sample was peripheral blood. This chain connects TRBV7-9 to TRBJ1-2; TRBD1 agrees at 10 bases. The sequence was obtained from a woman under 30 who had recovered from COVID-19. CDR3 amino acids: CASSLGTGDNYGYTF. The CDR3 DNA sequence: TGTGCCAGCAGCCTTGGGACAGGGGATAACTATGGCTACACCTTC.